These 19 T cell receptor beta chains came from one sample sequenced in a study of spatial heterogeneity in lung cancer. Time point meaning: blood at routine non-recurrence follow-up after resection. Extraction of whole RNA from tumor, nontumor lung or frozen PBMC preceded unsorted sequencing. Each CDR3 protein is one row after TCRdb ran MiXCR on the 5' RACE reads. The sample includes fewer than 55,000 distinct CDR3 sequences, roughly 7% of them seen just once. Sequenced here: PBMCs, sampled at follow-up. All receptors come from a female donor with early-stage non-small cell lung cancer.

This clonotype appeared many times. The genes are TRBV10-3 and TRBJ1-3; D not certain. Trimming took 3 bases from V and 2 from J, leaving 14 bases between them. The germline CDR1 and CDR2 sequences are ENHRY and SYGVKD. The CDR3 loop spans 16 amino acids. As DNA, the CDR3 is TGTGCCATCAGTGACCGGGGAAAAATCACTGGAAACACCATATATTTT. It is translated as CAISDRGKITGNTIYF.

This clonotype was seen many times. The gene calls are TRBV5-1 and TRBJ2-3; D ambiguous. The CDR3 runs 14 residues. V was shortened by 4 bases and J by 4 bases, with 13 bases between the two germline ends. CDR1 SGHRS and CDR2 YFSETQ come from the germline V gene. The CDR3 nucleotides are TGCGCCAGCAGCCCCGAGACATCGGCAGATACGCAGTATTTT. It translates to CASSPETSADTQYF.

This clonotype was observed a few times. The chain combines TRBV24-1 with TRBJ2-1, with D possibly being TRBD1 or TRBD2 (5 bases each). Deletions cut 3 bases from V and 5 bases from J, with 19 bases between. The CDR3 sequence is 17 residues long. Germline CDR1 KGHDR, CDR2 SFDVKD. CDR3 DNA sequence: TGTGCCACCAGTGATATAACCCTTCGGGGCTTAGACAATGAGCAGTTCTTC. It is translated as CATSDITLRGLDNEQFF.

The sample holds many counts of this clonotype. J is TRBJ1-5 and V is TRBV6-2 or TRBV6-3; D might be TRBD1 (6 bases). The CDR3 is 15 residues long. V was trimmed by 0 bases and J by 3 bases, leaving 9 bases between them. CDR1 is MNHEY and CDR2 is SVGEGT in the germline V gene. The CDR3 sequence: CASSYSMGANQPQHF. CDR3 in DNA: TGTGCCAGCAGTTACTCGATGGGGGCCAATCAGCCCCAGCATTTT.

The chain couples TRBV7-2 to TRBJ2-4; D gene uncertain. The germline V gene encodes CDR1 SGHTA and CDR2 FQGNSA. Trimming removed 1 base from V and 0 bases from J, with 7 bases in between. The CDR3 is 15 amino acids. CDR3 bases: TGTGCCAGCAGCTTAGAAATATTAGCCAAAAACATTCAGTACTTC. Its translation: CASSLEILAKNIQYF. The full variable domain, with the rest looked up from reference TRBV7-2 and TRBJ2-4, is GAGVSQSPSNKVTEKGKDVELRCDPISGHTALYWYRQSLGQGLEFLIYFQGNSAPDKSGLPSDRFSAERTGGSVSTLTIQRTQQEDSAVYLCASSLEILAKNIQYFGAGTRLSVL.

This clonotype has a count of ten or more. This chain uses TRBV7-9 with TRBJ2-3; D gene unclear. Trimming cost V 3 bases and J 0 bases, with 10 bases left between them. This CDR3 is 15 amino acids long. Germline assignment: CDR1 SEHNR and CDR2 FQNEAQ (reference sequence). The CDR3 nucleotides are TGTGCCAGCAGCTTCAGGTTAACTAGCACAGATACGCAGTATTTT. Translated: CASSFRLTSTDTQYF.

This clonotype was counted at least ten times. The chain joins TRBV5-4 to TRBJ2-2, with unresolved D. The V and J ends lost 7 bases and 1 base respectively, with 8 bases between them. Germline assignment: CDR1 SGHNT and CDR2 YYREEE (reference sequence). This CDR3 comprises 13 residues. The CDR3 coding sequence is TGTGCCAGCGGTCCAATGAACACCGGGGAGCTGTTTTTT. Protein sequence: CASGPMNTGELFF.

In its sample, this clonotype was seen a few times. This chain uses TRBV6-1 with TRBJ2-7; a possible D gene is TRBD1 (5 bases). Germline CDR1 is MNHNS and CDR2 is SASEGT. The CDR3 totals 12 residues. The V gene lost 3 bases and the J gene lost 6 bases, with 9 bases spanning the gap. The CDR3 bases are TGTGCCAGCAGTGATTCAAGGGGCGAGCAGTACTTC. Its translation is CASSDSRGEQYF.

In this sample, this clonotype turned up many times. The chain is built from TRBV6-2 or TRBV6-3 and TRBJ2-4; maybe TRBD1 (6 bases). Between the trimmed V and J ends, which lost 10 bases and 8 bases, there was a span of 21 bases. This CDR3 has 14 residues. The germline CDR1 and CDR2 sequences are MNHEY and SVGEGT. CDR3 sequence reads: CATKNRDTRYIQYF. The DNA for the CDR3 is TGTGCCACTAAAAATCGGGACACGAGATACATTCAGTACTTC.

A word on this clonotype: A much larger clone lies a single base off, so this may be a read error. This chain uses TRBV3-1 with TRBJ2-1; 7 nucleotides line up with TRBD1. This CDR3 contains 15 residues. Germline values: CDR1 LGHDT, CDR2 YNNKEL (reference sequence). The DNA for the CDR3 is TGTGCCTGCAGCCAAGGGGACAGCGATTACAATGAGCAGTTCTTC. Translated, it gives CACSQGDSDYNEQFF.

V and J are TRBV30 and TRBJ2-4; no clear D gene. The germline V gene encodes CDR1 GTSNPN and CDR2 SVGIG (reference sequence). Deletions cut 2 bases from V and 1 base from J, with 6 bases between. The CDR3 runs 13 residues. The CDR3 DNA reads TGTGCCTGGAGTCCCATGGCCAAAAACATTCAGTACTTC. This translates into CAWSPMAKNIQYF.

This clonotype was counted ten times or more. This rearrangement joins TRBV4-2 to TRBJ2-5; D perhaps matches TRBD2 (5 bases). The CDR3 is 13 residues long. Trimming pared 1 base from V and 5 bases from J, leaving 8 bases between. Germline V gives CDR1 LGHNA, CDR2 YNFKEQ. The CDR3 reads CASSQAREETQYF. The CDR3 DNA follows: TGTGCCAGCAGCCAAGCAAGGGAGGAGACCCAGTACTTC.

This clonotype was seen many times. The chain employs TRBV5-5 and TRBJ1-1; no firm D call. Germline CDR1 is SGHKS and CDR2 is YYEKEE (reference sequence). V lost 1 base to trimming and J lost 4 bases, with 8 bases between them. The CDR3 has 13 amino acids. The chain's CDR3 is CASSLKRGTEAFF. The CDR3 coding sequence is TGTGCCAGCAGCTTGAAGCGAGGCACTGAAGCTTTCTTT.

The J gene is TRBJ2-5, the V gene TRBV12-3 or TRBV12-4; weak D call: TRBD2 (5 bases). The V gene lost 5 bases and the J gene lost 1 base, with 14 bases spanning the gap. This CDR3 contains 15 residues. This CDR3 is CASSNLDYLQETQYF. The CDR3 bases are TGTGCCAGCAGTAACCTTGACTATCTCCAAGAGACCCAGTACTTC.

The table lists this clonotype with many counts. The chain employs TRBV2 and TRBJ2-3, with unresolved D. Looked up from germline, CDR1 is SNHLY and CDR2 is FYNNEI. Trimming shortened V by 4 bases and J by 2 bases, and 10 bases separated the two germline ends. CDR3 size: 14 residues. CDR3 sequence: CASSALTHTDTQYF. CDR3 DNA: TGTGCCAGCAGTGCTTTAACGCACACAGATACGCAGTATTTT.

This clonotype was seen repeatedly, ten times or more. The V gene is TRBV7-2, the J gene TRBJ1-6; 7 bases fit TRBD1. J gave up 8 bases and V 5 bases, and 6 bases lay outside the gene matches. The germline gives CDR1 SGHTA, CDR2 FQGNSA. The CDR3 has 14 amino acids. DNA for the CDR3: TGTGCCAGCAGCCGGGGGACAGATCATTCACCCCTCCACTTT. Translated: CASSRGTDHSPLHF.

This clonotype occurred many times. CDR3 region: CASSQGVYEQYF. As DNA, the CDR3 is TGTGCCAGCAGCCAAGGGGTTTACGAGCAGTACTTC. The chain links TRBV3-1 to TRBJ2-7; no clear D gene. Germline V gives CDR1 LGHDT, CDR2 YNNKEL (reference sequence). Trimming took off 1 base at V and 4 bases at J, with 5 bases between the two ends. CDR3 length: 12 residues.

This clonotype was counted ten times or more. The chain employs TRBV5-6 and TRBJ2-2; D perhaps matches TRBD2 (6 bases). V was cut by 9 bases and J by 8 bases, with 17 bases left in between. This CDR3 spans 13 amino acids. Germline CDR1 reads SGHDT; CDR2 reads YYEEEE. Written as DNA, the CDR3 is TGTGCCACCTGGGACTCTCGTTCAGGGGAGCTGTTTTTT. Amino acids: CATWDSRSGELFF.

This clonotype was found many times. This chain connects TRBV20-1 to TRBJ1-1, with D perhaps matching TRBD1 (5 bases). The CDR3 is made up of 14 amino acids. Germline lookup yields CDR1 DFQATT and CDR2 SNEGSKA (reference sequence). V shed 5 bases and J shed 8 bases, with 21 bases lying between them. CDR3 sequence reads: CSAADRTQGTEAFF. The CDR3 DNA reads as TGCAGTGCTGCAGATAGGACCCAGGGAACCGAAGCTTTCTTT.